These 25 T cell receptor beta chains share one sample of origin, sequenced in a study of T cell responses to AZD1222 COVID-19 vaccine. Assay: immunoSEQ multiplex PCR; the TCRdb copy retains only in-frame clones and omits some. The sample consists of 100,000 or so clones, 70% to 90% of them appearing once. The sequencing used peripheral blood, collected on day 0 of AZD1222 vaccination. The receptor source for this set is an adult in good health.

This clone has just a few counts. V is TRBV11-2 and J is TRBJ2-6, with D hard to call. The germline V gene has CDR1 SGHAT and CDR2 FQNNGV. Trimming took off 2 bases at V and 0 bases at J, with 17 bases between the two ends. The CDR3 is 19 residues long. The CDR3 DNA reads TGTGCCAGCAGCTTACGCCCTCGGGTAACCCTCTCTGGGGCCAACGTCCTGACTTTC. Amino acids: CASSLRPRVTLSGANVLTF. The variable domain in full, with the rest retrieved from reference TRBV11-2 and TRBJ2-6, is EAGVAQSPRYKIIEKRQSVAFWCNPISGHATLYWYQQILGQGPKLLIQFQNNGVVDDSQLPKDRFSAERLKGVDSTLKIQPAKLEDSAVYLCASSLRPRVTLSGANVLTFGAGSRLTVL.

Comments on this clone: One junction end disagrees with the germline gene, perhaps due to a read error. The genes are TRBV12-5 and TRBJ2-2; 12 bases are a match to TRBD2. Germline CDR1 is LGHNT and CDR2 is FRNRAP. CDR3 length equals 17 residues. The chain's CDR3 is CASGPGTSGRNTGKLFF. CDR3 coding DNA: TGTGCTAGTGGCCCCGGGACTAGCGGGCGGAACACCGGGAAGCTGTTTTTT.

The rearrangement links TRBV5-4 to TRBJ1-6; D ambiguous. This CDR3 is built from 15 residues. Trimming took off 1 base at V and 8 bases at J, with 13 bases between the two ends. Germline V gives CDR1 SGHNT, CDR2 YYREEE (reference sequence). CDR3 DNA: TGTGCCAGCAGCTTGACCAACCCACCCGATTCACCCCTCCACTTT. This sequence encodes CASSLTNPPDSPLHF.

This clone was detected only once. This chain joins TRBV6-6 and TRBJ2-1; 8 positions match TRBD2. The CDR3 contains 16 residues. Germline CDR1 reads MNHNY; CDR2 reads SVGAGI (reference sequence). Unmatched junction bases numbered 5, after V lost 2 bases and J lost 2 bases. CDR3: CASSYPTSGPYNEQFF. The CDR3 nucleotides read TGTGCCAGCAGTTACCCAACTAGCGGACCCTACAATGAGCAGTTCTTC.

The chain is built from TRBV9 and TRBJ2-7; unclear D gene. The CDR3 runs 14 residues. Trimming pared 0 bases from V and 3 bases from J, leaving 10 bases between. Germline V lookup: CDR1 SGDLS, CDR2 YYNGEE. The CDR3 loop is CASSVGSESYEQYF. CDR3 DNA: TGTGCCAGCAGCGTAGGGTCAGAGAGCTACGAGCAGTACTTC.

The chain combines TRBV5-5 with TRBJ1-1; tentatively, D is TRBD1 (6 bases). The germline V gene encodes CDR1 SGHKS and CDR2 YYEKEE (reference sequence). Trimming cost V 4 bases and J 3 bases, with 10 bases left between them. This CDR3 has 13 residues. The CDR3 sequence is CASSRYRDTEAFF. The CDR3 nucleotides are TGTGCCAGCAGCCGCTACAGGGACACTGAAGCTTTCTTT.

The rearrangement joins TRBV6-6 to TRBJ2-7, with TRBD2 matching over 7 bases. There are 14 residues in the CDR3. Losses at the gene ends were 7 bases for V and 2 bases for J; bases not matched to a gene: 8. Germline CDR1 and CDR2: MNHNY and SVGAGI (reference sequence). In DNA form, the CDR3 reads TGTGCCAGCACCCCGGGACTACCAACCTACGAGCAGTACTTC. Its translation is CASTPGLPTYEQYF.

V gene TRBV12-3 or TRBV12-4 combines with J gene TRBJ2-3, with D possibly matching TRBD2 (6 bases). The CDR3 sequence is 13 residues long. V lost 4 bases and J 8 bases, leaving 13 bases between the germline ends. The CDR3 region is CASSWASVSTQYF. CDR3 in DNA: TGTGCCAGCAGTTGGGCTAGCGTTTCTACGCAGTATTTT.

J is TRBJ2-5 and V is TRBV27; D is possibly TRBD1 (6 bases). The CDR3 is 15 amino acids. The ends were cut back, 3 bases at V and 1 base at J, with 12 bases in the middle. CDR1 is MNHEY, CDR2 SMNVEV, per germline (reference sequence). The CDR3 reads CASSFSGQTQETQYF. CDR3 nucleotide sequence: TGTGCCAGCAGTTTTTCCGGACAGACCCAAGAGACCCAGTACTTC.

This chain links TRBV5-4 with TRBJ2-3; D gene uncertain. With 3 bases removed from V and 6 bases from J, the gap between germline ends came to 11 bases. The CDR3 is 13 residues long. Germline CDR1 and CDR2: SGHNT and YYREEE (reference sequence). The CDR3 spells CASSSPAIDTQYF. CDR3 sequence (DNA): TGTGCCAGCAGCTCACCAGCGATTGATACGCAGTATTTT.

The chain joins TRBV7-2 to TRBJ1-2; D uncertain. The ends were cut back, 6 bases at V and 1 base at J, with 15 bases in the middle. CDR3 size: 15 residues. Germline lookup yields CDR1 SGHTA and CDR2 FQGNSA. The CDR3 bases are TGTGCCAGCAGAGATCAGCCAACGGATAACTATGGCTACACCTTC. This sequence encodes CASRDQPTDNYGYTF.

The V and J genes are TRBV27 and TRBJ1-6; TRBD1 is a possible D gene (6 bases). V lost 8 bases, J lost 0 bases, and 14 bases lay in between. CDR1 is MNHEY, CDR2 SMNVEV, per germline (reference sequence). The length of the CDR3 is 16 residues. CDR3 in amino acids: CASRETGSSYNSPLHF. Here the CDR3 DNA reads TGTGCCAGCCGCGAAACAGGGAGCTCCTATAATTCACCCCTCCACTTT.

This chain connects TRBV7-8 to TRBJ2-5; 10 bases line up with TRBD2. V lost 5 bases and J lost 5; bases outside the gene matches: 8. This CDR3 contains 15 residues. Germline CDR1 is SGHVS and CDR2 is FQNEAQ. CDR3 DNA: TGTGCCAGCAGCCCAGGGGGACTAGCGCGTGAGACCCAGTACTTC. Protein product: CASSPGGLARETQYF. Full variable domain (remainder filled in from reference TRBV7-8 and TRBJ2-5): GAGVSQSPRYKVAKRGQDVALRCDPISGHVSLFWYQQALGQGPEFLTYFQNEAQLDKSGLPSDRFFAERPEGSVSTLKIQRTQQEDSAVYLCASSPGGLARETQYFGPGTRLLVL.

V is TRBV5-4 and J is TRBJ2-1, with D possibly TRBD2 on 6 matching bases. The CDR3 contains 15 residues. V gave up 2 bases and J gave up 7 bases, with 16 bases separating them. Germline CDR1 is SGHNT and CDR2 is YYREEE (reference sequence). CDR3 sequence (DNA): TGTGCCAGCAGCTTTCCGGTGGTCGCGGGGAATGAGCAGTTCTTC. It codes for CASSFPVVAGNEQFF. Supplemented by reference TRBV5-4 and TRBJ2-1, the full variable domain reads ETGVTQSPTHLIKTRGQQVTLRCSSQSGHNTVSWYQQALGQGPQFIFQYYREEENGRGNFPPRFSGLQFPNYSSELNVNALELDDSALYLCASSFPVVAGNEQFFGPGTRLTVL.

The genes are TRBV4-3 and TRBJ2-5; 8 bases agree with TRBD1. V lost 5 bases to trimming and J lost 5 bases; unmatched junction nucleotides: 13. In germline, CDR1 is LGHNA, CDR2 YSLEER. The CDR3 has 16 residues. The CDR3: CASSSGARGRGETQYF. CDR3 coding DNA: TGCGCCAGCAGCTCCGGGGCCAGGGGGCGCGGTGAGACCCAGTACTTC.

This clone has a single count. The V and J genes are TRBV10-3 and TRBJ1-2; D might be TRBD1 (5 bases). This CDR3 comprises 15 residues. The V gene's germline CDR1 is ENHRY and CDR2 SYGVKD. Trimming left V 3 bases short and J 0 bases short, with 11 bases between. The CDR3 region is CAISDGGGANYGYTF. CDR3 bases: TGTGCCATCAGTGACGGTGGGGGAGCTAACTATGGCTACACCTTC.

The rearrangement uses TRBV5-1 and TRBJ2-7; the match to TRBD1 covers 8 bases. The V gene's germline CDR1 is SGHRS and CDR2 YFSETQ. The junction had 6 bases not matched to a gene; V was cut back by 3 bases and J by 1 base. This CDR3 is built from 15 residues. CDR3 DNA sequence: TGCGCCAGCAGCTCTGGGACAGGTCATTCCTACGAGCAGTACTTC. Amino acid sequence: CASSSGTGHSYEQYF.

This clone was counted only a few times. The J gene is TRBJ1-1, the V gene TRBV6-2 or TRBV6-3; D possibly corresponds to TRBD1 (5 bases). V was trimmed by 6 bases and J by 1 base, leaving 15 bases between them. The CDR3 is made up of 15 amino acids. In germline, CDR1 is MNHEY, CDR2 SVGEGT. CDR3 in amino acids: CASSIPGRRNTEAFF. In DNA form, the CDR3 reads TGTGCCAGCAGCATACCAGGGCGGAGGAACACTGAAGCTTTCTTT.

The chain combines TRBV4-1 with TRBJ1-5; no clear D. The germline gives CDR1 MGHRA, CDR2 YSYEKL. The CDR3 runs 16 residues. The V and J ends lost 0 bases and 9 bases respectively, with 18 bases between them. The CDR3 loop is CASSQDRDGPSRPQHF. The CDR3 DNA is TGCGCCAGCAGCCAAGATCGGGATGGACCTTCTAGGCCCCAGCATTTT.

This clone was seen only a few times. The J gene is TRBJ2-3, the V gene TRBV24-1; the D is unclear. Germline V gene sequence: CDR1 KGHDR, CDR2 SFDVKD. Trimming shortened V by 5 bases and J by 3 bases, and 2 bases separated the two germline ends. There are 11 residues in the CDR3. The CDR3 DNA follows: TGTGCCACCAGTGTGACAGATACGCAGTATTTT. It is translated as CATSVTDTQYF.

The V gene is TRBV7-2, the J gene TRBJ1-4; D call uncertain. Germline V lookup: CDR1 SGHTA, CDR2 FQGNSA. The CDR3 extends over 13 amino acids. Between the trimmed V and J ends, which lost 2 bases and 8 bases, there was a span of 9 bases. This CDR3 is CASSLLGGEKLFF. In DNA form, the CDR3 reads TGTGCCAGCAGCTTATTAGGCGGGGAAAAACTGTTTTTT.

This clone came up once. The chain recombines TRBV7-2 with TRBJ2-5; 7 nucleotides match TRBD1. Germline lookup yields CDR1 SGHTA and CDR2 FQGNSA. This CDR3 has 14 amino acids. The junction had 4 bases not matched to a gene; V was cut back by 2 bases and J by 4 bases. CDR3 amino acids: CASSLTGAGETQYF. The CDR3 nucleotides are TGTGCCAGCAGCTTAACAGGGGCGGGAGAGACCCAGTACTTC.

CDR3 in DNA: TGTGCCAGCAGCTTAGCGTCAGGGGGCAATCAGCCCCAGCATTTT. It translates to CASSLASGGNQPQHF. The gene calls are TRBV11-2 and TRBJ1-5; D may be TRBD1 (6 bases). CDR1 SGHAT and CDR2 FQNNGV come from the germline V gene. This CDR3 comprises 15 residues. V was trimmed by 1 base and J by 2 bases, leaving 9 bases between them.

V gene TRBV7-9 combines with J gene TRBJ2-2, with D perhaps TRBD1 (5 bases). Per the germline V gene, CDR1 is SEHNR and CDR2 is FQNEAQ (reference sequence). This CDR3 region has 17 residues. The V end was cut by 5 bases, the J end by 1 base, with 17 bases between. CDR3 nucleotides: TGTGCCAGCAGCCGAAGGGGCGACAGTCGGAACACCGGGGAGCTGTTTTTT. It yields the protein CASSRRGDSRNTGELFF.

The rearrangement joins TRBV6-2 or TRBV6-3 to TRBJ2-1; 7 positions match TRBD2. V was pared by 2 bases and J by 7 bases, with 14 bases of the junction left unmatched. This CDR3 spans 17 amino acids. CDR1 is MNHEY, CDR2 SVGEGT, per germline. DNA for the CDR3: TGTGCCAGCAGTTACCGACTAGCCGTCAACATCGGGAATGAGCAGTTCTTC. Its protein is CASSYRLAVNIGNEQFF.